What follows are 30 T cell receptor beta chains derived from one specimen sequenced in a study of shared clonotypes between healthy human individuals. Generated by immunoSEQ multiplex PCR, the TCRdb table keeps only in-frame clones and is missing some. This sample has 1,500,000 or so clones, with 95% to 97% found just once. The sequencing input was naive CD4+ T cells sorted from blood. Subset indicated: CD45RA+ positively selected. These receptors came from a man younger than 40 in good health.

This rearrangement joins TRBV4-1 to TRBJ1-1, with 8 bases aligning to TRBD1. The CDR3 runs to 15 residues. The V and J ends lost 2 bases and 3 bases, in that order; junction bases with no gene match: 5. CDR1 MGHRA and CDR2 YSYEKL come from the germline V gene. CDR3 in DNA: TGCGCCAGCAGCCAACCAACAGGGGGGGACACTGAAGCTTTCTTT. As protein: CASSQPTGGDTEAFF.

The rearrangement links TRBV5-1 to TRBJ2-3; D possibly corresponds to TRBD2 (5 bases). In germline, CDR1 is SGHRS, CDR2 YFSETQ. Trimming removed 4 bases from V and 5 bases from J, with 14 bases in between. The CDR3 contains 14 residues. In nucleotides, the CDR3 is TGCGCCAGCAGCCCGGACTCCCAACGAGATACGCAGTATTTT. Translated: CASSPDSQRDTQYF.

In this sample, this clone turned up once. The rearrangement joins TRBV5-1 to TRBJ1-4; TRBD1 might be the D (6 bases). Trimming pared 1 base from V and 3 bases from J, leaving 16 bases between. The germline V gene encodes CDR1 SGHRS and CDR2 YFSETQ. This CDR3 has 17 amino acids. CDR3 sequence: CASSLIPRGAANEKLFF. The CDR3 DNA follows: TGCGCCAGCAGCTTGATTCCGAGGGGGGCGGCTAATGAAAAACTGTTTTTT.

The CDR3 loop reads CASSLNGGNTEAFF. The CDR3 DNA follows: TGTGCCAGCAGCTTAAACGGCGGGAACACTGAAGCTTTCTTT. This chain joins TRBV7-9 and TRBJ1-1; D not certain. Germline loops: CDR1 SEHNR, CDR2 FQNEAQ (reference sequence). The CDR3 sequence is 14 residues long. The V end lost 2 bases, the J end lost 1 base, and 8 bases lay between the germline ends.

This chain connects TRBV13 to TRBJ2-7; perhaps D is TRBD1 or TRBD2 (5 bases each). Germline CDR1 is PRHDT and CDR2 is FYEKMQ (reference sequence). The CDR3 runs 16 residues. Between the trimmed V and J ends, which lost 2 bases and 2 bases, there was a span of 16 bases. This CDR3 reads CASSLMSAGTAYEQYF. CDR3 nucleotide sequence: TGTGCCAGCAGCTTAATGTCGGCAGGGACCGCCTACGAGCAGTACTTC.

V usage is TRBV19 and J usage is TRBJ1-4; no firm D call. The germline gives CDR1 LNHDA, CDR2 SQIVND (reference sequence). The V end was cut by 4 bases, the J end by 6 bases, with 12 bases between. The CDR3 covers 14 residues. CDR3 sequence: CASSKETSDEKLFF. CDR3 nucleotide sequence: TGTGCCAGTAGTAAGGAGACTAGCGATGAAAAACTGTTTTTT.

The chain employs TRBV11-3 and TRBJ2-1; D may be TRBD1 or TRBD2 (5 bases each). This CDR3 is built from 15 residues. V was clipped by 5 bases and J by 3 bases, with 14 bases between them. Germline V gene lookup returns CDR1 SGHNT and CDR2 YENEEA. CDR3 sequence reads: CASSHGASSYNEQFF. The CDR3 DNA is TGTGCCAGCAGCCACGGGGCTAGCAGCTACAATGAGCAGTTCTTC.

This chain links TRBV15 with TRBJ2-7, with D possibly being TRBD2 (6 bases). CDR1 and CDR2 (germline): LNHNV, YYDKDF (reference sequence). Between the trimmed V and J ends, which lost 0 bases and 6 bases, there was a span of 21 bases. CDR3 size: 17 residues. The CDR3 sequence: CATSRDIGGPFGGEQYF. The CDR3 DNA follows: TGTGCCACCAGCAGAGATATCGGCGGCCCATTCGGGGGCGAGCAGTACTTC.

Notes on this clone: In the same sample, other DNA sequences code for this CDR3. This sequence joins TRBV5-1 and TRBJ1-4; tentative D call: TRBD1 (6 bases). CDR1 is SGHRS and CDR2 is YFSETQ in the germline V gene. V was clipped by 0 bases and J by 3 bases, with 9 bases between them. This CDR3 contains 15 residues. The CDR3 region is CASSLGDTSNEKLFF. CDR3 DNA sequence: TGCGCCAGCAGCTTGGGGGACACATCTAATGAAAAACTGTTTTTT.

Of note for this clone: This sample includes further DNA sequences coding for the same CDR3. V usage is TRBV18 and J usage is TRBJ2-2; maybe TRBD2 (5 bases). Germline CDR1 KGHSH, CDR2 LQKENI. The V end lost 3 bases, the J end lost 4 bases, and 6 bases lay between the germline ends. The CDR3 consists of 13 residues. The CDR3 nucleotides read TGTGCCAGCTCACCGCGGGCCACCGGGGAGCTGTTTTTT. Amino acid sequence: CASSPRATGELFF.

The chain joins TRBV4-1 to TRBJ2-7, with unresolved D. The CDR3 has 16 amino acids. V gave up 4 bases and J gave up 3 bases, with 19 bases separating them. The germline V gene has CDR1 MGHRA and CDR2 YSYEKL. CDR3 region: CASSPVTAARLYEQYF. CDR3 nucleotides: TGCGCCAGCAGCCCCGTTACGGCAGCCCGCCTCTACGAGCAGTACTTC.

The gene calls are TRBV5-1 and TRBJ2-7, with 13 bases lining up with TRBD2. With 4 bases clipped from V and 0 bases from J, the junction kept 7 bases outside the gene matches. CDR1 is SGHRS and CDR2 is YFSETQ in the germline V gene. The CDR3 runs 17 residues. Here the CDR3 DNA reads TGCGCCAGCAGCGCCACTAGCGGGAGGGCCCTCTCCTACGAGCAGTACTTC. It codes for CASSATSGRALSYEQYF.

This clone was observed a handful of times. CDR3 loop: CASSKWYRGLSYEQYF. The CDR3 bases are TGTGCCAGCAGCAAATGGTACAGGGGACTCTCCTACGAGCAGTACTTC. The chain has TRBV7-9 and TRBJ2-7, with D perhaps matching TRBD1 (7 bases). The CDR3 runs 16 residues. V lost 5 bases to trimming and J lost 0 bases, with 17 bases between them. Germline V lookup: CDR1 SEHNR, CDR2 FQNEAQ (reference sequence).

A few counts support this clone. V usage is TRBV11-3 and J usage is TRBJ2-7; D gene ambiguous. V was pared by 5 bases and J by 2 bases, with 16 bases between. Germline V gene data show CDR1 as SGHNT and CDR2 as YENEEA. The length of the CDR3 is 15 residues. CDR3 protein: CASSPTPGTAYEQYF. In nucleotides, the CDR3 is TGTGCCAGCAGCCCAACCCCTGGCACAGCCTACGAGCAGTACTTC.

V and J are TRBV2 and TRBJ1-4, with a tentative D call TRBD1 (5 bases). Deletions cut 6 bases from V and 1 base from J, with 12 bases between. This CDR3 region has 15 residues. Germline assignment: CDR1 SNHLY and CDR2 FYNNEI. The chain's CDR3 is CASRGGGRTNEKLFF. The DNA for the CDR3 is TGTGCCAGCAGAGGTGGGGGGAGAACTAATGAAAAACTGTTTTTT.

This clone was observed a single time. The chain employs TRBV6-1 and TRBJ1-4; 8 nucleotides agree with TRBD1. Trimming removed 6 bases from V and 7 bases from J; junction bases left unmatched: 10. Germline CDR1 and CDR2: MNHNS and SASEGT. CDR3 length equals 15 residues. CDR3 protein: CASSDPGGAAEKLFF. For the CDR3, the DNA is TGTGCCAGCAGCGATCCAGGGGGCGCCGCTGAAAAACTGTTTTTT.

The rearrangement joins TRBV28 to TRBJ1-2; 7 bases match TRBD1. The CDR3 contains 13 residues. The germline V gene has CDR1 MDHEN and CDR2 SYDVKM. V lost 7 bases to trimming and J lost 2 bases; unmatched junction nucleotides: 4. The CDR3 DNA is TGTGCCAGCAAAGAACAGGGGAACTATGGCTACACCTTC. Protein product: CASKEQGNYGYTF.

The chain is built from TRBV6-6 and TRBJ1-5, with TRBD1 identical over 9 bases. The CDR3 contains 12 residues. CDR1 is MNHNY and CDR2 is SVGAGI in the germline V gene (reference sequence). J was trimmed by 9 bases and V by 8 bases; bases with no gene match: 5. The chain's CDR3 is CASAYRGPPQHF. CDR3 coding DNA: TGTGCCAGCGCCTACAGGGGGCCGCCCCAGCATTTT.

This chain links TRBV21-1 with TRBJ1-2. TRBV21-1 is noted as a pseudogene. The CDR3 contains 15 residues. CDR3 sequence reads: CASIDGGGYLYGYTF. CDR3 DNA: TGTGCCAGCATCGATGGTGGGGGGTACCTCTATGGCTACACCTTC.

The chain recombines TRBV6-1 with TRBJ2-7, with 7 bases matching TRBD2. With 4 bases clipped from V and 0 bases from J, the junction kept 9 bases outside the gene matches. The V gene's germline CDR1 is MNHNS and CDR2 SASEGT. The CDR3 covers 16 residues. The CDR3 bases are TGTGCCAGCAGTGTGAATGCGGGGGATCCCTCCTACGAGCAGTACTTC. Residues: CASSVNAGDPSYEQYF.

V usage is TRBV18 and J usage is TRBJ2-1, with D possibly TRBD2 on 5 matching bases. CDR1 is KGHSH, CDR2 LQKENI, per germline. The V gene lost 4 bases and the J gene lost 7 bases, with 11 bases spanning the gap. The CDR3 runs to 13 residues. The CDR3 nucleotides are TGTGCCAGCTCACAAGGACTTCCAAATGAGCAGTTCTTC. It specifies CASSQGLPNEQFF.

CDR3 in DNA: TGCAGTGCTAGAGATGGGGCTGTGGCTTTCTTT. Translated, it gives CSARDGAVAFF. The V call is TRBV20-1, the J call TRBJ1-1, with D possibly matching TRBD1 (5 bases). CDR3 length: 11 amino acids. V was shortened by 0 bases and J by 11 bases, with 10 bases between the two germline ends. CDR1 is DFQATT, CDR2 SNEGSKA, per germline (reference sequence).

The chain has TRBV2 and TRBJ2-5, with 9 positions matching TRBD1. The CDR3 is 15 residues long. CDR1 is SNHLY, CDR2 FYNNEI, per germline. V was clipped by 6 bases and J by 1 base; unmatched bases: 6. The CDR3 sequence is CASRAMGQGQETQYF. The CDR3 region has the DNA TGTGCCAGCAGAGCCATGGGACAGGGCCAAGAGACCCAGTACTTC.

This chain joins TRBV18 and TRBJ2-1; possibly TRBD2 for D (5 bases). Trimming removed 5 bases at V and 6 bases at J, with 23 bases between. Germline V lookup: CDR1 KGHSH, CDR2 LQKENI. The length of the CDR3 is 17 residues. In nucleotides, the CDR3 is TGTGCCAGCTCATCTTTCGTCGGGTCTGACGGACTCAATGAGCAGTTCTTC. As protein: CASSSFVGSDGLNEQFF. Full variable domain (missing parts from reference TRBV18 and TRBJ2-1): NAGVMQNPRHLVRRRGQEARLRCSPMKGHSHVYWYRQLPEEGLKFMVYLQKENIIDESGMPKERFSAEFPKEGPSILRIQQVVRGDSAAYFCASSSFVGSDGLNEQFFGPGTRLTVL.

This chain connects TRBV7-2 to TRBJ2-3, with D possibly being TRBD2 (6 bases). Germline CDR1 and CDR2: SGHTA and FQGNSA. Trimming cost V 1 base and J 1 base, with 9 bases left between them. This CDR3 is built from 15 residues. CDR3 protein: CASSLGASGTDTQYF. The CDR3 nucleotides read TGTGCCAGCAGCTTAGGGGCTAGCGGCACAGATACGCAGTATTTT. Variable domain in full (rest from reference TRBV7-2 and TRBJ2-3): GAGVSQSPSNKVTEKGKDVELRCDPISGHTALYWYRQSLGQGLEFLIYFQGNSAPDKSGLPSDRFSAERTGGSVSTLTIQRTQQEDSAVYLCASSLGASGTDTQYFGPGTRLTVL.

The gene calls are TRBV29-1 and TRBJ2-5; D gene unclear. Germline V CDR1 and CDR2: SQVTM, ANQGSEA. The CDR3 runs to 13 residues. Trimming cost V 3 bases and J 5 bases, with 13 bases left between them. CDR3 DNA: TGCAGCGTTGAGACGTTTTGGGTGGAGACCCAGTACTTC. Its protein is CSVETFWVETQYF. Drawing the rest from reference TRBV29-1 and TRBJ2-5, the complete variable domain is SAVISQKPSRDICQRGTSLTIQCQVDSQVTMMFWYRQQPGQSLTLIATANQGSEATYESGFVIDKFPISRPNLTFSTLTVSNMSPEDSSIYLCSVETFWVETQYFGPGTRLLVL.

The DNA of the CDR3 is TGTGCCAGCAGCCGAGGTGGGGAGCTGTTTTTT. Its translation: CASSRGGELFF. The chain is built from TRBV14 and TRBJ2-2; unclear D gene. CDR3 length: 11 amino acids. The V and J ends lost 4 bases and 8 bases respectively, with 5 bases between them. Germline-derived CDR1 and CDR2 are SGHDN and FVKESK.

The CDR3 reads CATDMTGYSYNEQFF. CDR3 nucleotide sequence: TGTGCCACCGATATGACAGGGTACTCTTACAATGAGCAGTTCTTC. The chain is built from TRBV7-9 and TRBJ2-1; 7 nucleotides line up with TRBD1. Germline CDR1 reads SEHNR; CDR2 reads FQNEAQ (reference sequence). V gave up 10 bases and J gave up 4 bases; unmatched junction bases: 13. This CDR3 spans 15 amino acids. The full variable domain, its missing parts supplied by reference TRBV7-9 and TRBJ2-1, is DTGVSQNPRHKITKRGQNVTFRCDPISEHNRLYWYRQTLGQGPEFLTYFQNEAQLEKSRLLSDRFSAERPKGSFSTLEIQRTEQGDSAMYLCATDMTGYSYNEQFFGPGTRLTVL.

As to this clone: The same CDR3 also results from other DNA sequences found in this sample. The chain recombines TRBV18 with TRBJ2-5; D gene unclear. This CDR3 is built from 12 residues. Trimming shortened V by 3 bases and J by 3 bases, and 5 bases separated the two germline ends. The germline V gene has CDR1 KGHSH and CDR2 LQKENI. The CDR3 bases are TGTGCCAGCTCACCCCGGGAAGAGACCCAGTACTTC. Its translation is CASSPREETQYF. Full variable domain (outside the CDR3, taken from reference TRBV18 and TRBJ2-5): NAGVMQNPRHLVRRRGQEARLRCSPMKGHSHVYWYRQLPEEGLKFMVYLQKENIIDESGMPKERFSAEFPKEGPSILRIQQVVRGDSAAYFCASSPREETQYFGPGTRLLVL.

J is TRBJ1-2 and V is TRBV6-6; the D is unclear. CDR1 MNHNY and CDR2 SVGAGI come from the germline V gene (reference sequence). The length of the CDR3 is 13 residues. V was shortened by 4 bases and J by 1 base, with 7 bases between the two germline ends. CDR3 in DNA: TGTGCCAGCAGTTCCGGGATTAACTATGGCTACACCTTC. Encoded protein: CASSSGINYGYTF.